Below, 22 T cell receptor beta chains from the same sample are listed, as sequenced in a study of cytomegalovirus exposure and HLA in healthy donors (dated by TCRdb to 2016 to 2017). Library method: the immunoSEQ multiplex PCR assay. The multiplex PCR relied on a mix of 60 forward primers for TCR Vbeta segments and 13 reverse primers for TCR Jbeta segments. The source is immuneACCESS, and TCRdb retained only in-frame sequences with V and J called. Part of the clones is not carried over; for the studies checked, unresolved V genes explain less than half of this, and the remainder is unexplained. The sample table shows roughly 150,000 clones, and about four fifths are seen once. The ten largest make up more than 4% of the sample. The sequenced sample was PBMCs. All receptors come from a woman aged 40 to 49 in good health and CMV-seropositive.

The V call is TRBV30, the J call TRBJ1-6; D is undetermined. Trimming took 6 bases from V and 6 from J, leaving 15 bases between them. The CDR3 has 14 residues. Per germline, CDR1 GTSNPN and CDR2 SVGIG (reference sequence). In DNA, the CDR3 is TGTGCCTGCCCTTCGGGGTTCGGTAATTCACCCCTCCACTTT. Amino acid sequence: CACPSGFGNSPLHF.

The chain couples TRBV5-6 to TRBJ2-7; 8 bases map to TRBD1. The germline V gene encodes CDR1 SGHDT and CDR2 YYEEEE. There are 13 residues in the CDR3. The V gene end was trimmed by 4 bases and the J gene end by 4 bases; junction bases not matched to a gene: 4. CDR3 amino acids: CASSRQGSYEQYF. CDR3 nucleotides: TGTGCCAGCAGCCGACAGGGGAGTTACGAGCAGTACTTC.

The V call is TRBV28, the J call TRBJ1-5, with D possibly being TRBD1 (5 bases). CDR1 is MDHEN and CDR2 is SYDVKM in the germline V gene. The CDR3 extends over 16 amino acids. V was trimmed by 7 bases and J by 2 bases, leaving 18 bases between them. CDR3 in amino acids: CASTPTRARGNQPQHF. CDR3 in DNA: TGTGCCAGCACGCCGACCAGGGCACGGGGCAATCAGCCCCAGCATTTT.

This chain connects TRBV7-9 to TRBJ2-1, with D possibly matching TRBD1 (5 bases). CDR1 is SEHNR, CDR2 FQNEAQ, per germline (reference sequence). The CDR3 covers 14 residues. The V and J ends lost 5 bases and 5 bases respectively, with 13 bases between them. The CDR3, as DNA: TGTGCCAGCAGCCAACAGGTGGGGAACAATGAGCAGTTCTTC. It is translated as CASSQQVGNNEQFF. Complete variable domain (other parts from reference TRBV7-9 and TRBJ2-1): DTGVSQNPRHKITKRGQNVTFRCDPISEHNRLYWYRQTLGQGPEFLTYFQNEAQLEKSRLLSDRFSAERPKGSFSTLEIQRTEQGDSAMYLCASSQQVGNNEQFFGPGTRLTVL.

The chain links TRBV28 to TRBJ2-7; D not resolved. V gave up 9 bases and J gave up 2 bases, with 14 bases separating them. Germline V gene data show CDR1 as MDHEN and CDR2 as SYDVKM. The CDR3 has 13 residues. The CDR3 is CASTLRNPYEQYF. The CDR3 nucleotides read TGTGCCAGTACTTTGAGAAACCCCTACGAGCAGTACTTC.

The CDR3 here is CASSPREGYDQPQHF. As DNA, the CDR3 is TGTGCCAGCAGCCCAAGAGAGGGATATGATCAGCCCCAGCATTTT. The chain joins TRBV9 to TRBJ1-5; D is uncertain. Trimming pared 4 bases from V and 5 bases from J, leaving 16 bases between. In germline, CDR1 is SGDLS, CDR2 YYNGEE. CDR3 size: 15 residues.

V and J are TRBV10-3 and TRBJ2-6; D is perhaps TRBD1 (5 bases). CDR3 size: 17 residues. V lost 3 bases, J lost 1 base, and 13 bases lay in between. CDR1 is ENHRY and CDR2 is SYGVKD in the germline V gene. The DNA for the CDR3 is TGTGCCATCAGTGATTCGTCACAGGCATCTGGGGCCAACGTCCTGACTTTC. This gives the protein CAISDSSQASGANVLTF.

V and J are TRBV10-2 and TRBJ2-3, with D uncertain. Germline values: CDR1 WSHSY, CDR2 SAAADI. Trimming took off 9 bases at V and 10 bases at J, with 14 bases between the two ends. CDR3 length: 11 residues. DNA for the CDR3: TGCGCCAGTCGAGCCCCCATCGCGCAGTATTTT. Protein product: CASRAPIAQYF.

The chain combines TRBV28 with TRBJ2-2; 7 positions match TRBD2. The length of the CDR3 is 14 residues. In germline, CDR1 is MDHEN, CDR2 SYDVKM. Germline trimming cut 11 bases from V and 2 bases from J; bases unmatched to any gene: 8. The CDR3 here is CASLGLTNTGELFF. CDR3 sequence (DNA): TGTGCCTCCTTGGGACTAACTAACACCGGGGAGCTGTTTTTT.

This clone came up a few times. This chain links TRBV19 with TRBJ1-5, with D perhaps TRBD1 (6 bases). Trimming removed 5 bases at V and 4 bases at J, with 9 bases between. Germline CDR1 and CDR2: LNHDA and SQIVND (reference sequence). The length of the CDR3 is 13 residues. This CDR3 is CASSFTGNQPQHF. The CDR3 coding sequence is TGTGCCAGTAGTTTTACAGGGAATCAGCCCCAGCATTTT.

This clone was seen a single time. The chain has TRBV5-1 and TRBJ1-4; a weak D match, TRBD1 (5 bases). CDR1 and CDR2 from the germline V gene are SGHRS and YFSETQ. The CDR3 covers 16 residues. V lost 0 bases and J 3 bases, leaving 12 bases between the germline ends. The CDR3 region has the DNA TGCGCCAGCAGCTTGGGGCAGTTAGGGGCTAATGAAAAACTGTTTTTT. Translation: CASSLGQLGANEKLFF.

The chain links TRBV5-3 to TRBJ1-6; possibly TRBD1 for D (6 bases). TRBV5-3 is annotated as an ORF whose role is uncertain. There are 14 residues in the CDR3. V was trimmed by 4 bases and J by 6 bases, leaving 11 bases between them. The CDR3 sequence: CARSTGQINSPLHF. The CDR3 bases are TGTGCCAGAAGCACCGGACAGATTAATTCACCCCTCCACTTT.

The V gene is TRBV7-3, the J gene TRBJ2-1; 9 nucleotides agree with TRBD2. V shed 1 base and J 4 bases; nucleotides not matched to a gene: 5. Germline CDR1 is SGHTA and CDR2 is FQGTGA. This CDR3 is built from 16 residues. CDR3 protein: CASSLIVAGEYNEQFF. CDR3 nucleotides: TGTGCCAGCAGCTTAATTGTAGCGGGGGAATACAATGAGCAGTTCTTC.

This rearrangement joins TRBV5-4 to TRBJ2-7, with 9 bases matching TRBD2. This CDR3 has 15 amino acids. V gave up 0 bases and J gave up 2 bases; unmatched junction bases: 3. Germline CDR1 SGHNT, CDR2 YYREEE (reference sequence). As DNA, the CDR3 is TGTGCCAGCAGCTTGGTCGGCGGGAGGGCCTACGAGCAGTACTTC. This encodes CASSLVGGRAYEQYF.

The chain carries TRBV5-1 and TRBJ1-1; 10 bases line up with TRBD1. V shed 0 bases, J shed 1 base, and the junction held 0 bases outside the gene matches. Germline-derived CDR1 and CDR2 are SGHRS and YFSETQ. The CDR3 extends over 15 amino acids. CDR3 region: CASSLGDRGNTEAFF. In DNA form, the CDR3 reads TGCGCCAGCAGCTTGGGGGACAGGGGGAACACTGAAGCTTTCTTT.

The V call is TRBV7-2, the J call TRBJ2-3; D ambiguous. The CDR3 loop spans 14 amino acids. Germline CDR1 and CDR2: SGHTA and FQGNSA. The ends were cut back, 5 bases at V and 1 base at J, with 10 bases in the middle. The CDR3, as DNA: TGTGCCAGCAGCCTAGTGGGCCGCACAGATACGCAGTATTTT. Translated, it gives CASSLVGRTDTQYF. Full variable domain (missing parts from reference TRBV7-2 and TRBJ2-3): GAGVSQSPSNKVTEKGKDVELRCDPISGHTALYWYRQSLGQGLEFLIYFQGNSAPDKSGLPSDRFSAERTGGSVSTLTIQRTQQEDSAVYLCASSLVGRTDTQYFGPGTRLTVL.

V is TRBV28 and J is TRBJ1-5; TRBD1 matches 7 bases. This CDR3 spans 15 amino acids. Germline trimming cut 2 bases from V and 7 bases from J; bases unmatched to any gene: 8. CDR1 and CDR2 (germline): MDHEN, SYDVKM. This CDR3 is CASSLGQGGEQPQHF. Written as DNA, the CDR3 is TGTGCCAGCAGTTTAGGGCAGGGGGGAGAGCAGCCCCAGCATTTT.

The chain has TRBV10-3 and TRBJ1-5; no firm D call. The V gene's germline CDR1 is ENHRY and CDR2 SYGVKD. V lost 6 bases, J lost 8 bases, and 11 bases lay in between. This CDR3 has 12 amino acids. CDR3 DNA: TGTGCCATCAGCTTGGACGGGAAGCCCCAGCATTTT. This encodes CAISLDGKPQHF.

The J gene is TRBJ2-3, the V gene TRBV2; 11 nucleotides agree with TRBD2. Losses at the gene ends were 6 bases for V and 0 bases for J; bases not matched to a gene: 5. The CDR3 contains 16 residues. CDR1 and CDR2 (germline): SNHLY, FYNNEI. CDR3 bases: TGTGCCAGCAGAAGACTAGCGGGGCAAAGCACAGATACGCAGTATTTT. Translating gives CASRRLAGQSTDTQYF.

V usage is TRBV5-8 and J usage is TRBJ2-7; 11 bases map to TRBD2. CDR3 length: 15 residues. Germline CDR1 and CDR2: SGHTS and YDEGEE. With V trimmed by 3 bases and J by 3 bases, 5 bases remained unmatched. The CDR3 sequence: CASSSILAGVYEQYF. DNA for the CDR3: TGTGCCAGCAGCTCGATACTAGCGGGGGTCTACGAGCAGTACTTC.

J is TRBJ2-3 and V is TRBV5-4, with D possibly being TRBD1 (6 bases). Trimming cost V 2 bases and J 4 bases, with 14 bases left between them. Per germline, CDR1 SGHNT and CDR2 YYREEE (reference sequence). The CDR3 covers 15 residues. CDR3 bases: TGTGCCAGCAGCTTACTAGATGGGGGCCCAGATACGCAGTATTTT. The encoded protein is CASSLLDGGPDTQYF.

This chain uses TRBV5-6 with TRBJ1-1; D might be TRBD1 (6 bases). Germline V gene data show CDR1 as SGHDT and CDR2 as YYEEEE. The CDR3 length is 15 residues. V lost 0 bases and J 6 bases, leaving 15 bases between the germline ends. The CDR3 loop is CASSLGTGRIPEAFF. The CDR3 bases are TGTGCCAGCAGCTTGGGTACAGGGAGAATCCCTGAAGCTTTCTTT.